This section outlines one TCR beta chain sequence together with its context. These data originate in a study of blood T cell repertoires in COVID-19. In the study overall: Whether acute or convalescent, the COVID-19 samples came from the United States, Italy and Spain. T cells, B-cell-depleted T cells, or PBMCs provided the cDNA or gDNA that served as material.

The CDR3 is 16 residues long. Trimming removed 1 base at V and 5 bases at J, with 17 bases between. Germline assignment: CDR1 SGHAT and CDR2 FQNNGV. How the authors handled the data: Cell counts per sample came from amplifying reference gene primers. Sequencing used immunoSEQ multiplex PCR; TCRdb keeps in-frame clones, though not all of them. V and J calls and clone size are copied from that table; D and trimming were computed from the DNA. The table records 300,000 to 400,000 clones, 70% to 90% of them present only once. Enrolled during active infection, Seattle patients were then followed longitudinally.

This TCR was recovered from a woman aged 60-70 years with COVID-19, enrolled during active disease. Sequenced material: peripheral blood. The chain links TRBV11-2 to TRBJ2-5; a weak D match, TRBD2 (6 bases). CDR3 in amino acids: CASSLGAGMVGETQYF. CDR3 nucleotide sequence: TGTGCCAGCAGCTTAGGGGCGGGGATGGTCGGGGAGACCCAGTACTTC.